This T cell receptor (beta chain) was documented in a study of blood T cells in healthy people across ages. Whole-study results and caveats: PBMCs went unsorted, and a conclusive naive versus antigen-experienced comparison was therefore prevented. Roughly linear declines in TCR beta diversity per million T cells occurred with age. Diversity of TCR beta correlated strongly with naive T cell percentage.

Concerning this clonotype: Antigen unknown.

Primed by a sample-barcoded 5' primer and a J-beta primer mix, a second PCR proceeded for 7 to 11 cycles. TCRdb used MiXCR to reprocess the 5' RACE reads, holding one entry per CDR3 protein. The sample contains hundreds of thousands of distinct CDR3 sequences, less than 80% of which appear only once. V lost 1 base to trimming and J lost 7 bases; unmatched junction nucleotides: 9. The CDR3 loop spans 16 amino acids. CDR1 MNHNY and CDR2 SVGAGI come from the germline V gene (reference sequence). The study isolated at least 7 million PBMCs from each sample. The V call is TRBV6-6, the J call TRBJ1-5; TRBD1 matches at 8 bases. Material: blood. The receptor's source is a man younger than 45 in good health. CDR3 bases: TGTGCCAGCAGTTACTGGGGACAGGCCGACATACAGCCCCAGCATTTT. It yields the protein CASSYWGQADIQPQHF.